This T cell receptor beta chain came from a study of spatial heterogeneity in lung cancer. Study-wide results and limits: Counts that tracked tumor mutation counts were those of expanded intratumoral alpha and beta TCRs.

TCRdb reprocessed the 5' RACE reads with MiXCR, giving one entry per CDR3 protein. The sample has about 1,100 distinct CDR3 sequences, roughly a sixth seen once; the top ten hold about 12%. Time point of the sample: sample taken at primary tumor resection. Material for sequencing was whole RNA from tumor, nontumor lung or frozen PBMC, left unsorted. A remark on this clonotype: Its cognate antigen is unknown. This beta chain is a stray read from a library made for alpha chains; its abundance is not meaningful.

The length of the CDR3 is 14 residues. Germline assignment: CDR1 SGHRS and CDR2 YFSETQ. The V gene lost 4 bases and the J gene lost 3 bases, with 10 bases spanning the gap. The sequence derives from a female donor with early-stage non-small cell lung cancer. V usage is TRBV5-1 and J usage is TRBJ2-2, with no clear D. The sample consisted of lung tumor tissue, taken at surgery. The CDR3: CASSLEWDTGELFF. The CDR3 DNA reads TGCGCCAGCAGCCTCGAGTGGGACACCGGGGAGCTGTTTTTT.